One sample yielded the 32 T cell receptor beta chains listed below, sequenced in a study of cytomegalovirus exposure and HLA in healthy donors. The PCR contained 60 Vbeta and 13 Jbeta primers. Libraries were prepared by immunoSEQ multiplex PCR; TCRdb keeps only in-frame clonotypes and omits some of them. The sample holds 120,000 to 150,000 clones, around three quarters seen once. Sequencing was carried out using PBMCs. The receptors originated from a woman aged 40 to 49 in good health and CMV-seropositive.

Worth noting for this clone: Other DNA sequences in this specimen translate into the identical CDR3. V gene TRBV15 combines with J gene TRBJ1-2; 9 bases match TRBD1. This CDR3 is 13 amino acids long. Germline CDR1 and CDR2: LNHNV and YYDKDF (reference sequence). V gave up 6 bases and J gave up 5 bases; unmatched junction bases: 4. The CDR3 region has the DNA TGTGCCACCAGTCTTGGACAGGGGTATGGCTACACCTTC. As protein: CATSLGQGYGYTF.

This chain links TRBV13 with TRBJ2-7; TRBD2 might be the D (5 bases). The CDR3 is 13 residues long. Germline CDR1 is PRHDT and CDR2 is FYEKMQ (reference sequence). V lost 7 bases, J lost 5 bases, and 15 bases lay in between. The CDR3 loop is CASNEVGADEQYF. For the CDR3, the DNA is TGTGCCAGCAACGAAGTGGGAGCGGACGAGCAGTACTTC.

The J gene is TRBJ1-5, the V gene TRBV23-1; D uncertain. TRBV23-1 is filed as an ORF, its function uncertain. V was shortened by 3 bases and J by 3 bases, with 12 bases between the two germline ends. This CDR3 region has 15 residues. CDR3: CASSQTAGYNQPQHF. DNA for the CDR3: TGCGCCAGCAGTCAGACGGCGGGTTACAATCAGCCCCAGCATTTT.

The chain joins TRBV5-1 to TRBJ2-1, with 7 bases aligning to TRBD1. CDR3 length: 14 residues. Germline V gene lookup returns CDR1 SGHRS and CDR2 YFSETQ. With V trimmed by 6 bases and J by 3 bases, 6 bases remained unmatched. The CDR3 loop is CASTRDSHYNEQFF. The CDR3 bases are TGCGCCAGCACCCGGGACAGTCACTACAATGAGCAGTTCTTC.

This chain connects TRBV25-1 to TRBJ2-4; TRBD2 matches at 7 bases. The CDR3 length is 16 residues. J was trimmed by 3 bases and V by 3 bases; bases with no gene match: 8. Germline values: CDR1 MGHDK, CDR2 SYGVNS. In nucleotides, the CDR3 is TGTGCCAGCAGTGATCCGGCCTGGGAGGGCAAAAACATTCAGTACTTC. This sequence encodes CASSDPAWEGKNIQYF.

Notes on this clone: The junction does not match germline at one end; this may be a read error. CDR3 sequence reads: CASSGTGDSSLHF. The DNA for the CDR3 is TGTGCCAGCAGTGGGACAGGGGATTCATCCCTCCACTTT. The chain couples TRBV6-1 to TRBJ1-6; TRBD1 matches at 9 bases. This CDR3 has 13 residues. CDR1 and CDR2 (germline): MNHNS, SASEGT.

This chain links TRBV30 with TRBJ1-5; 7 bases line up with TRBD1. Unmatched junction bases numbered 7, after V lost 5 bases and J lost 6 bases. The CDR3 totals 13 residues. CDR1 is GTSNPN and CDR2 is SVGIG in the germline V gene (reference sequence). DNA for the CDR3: TGTGCCTGGGCTCGACAGGGAACTCAGCCCCAGCATTTT. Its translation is CAWARQGTQPQHF.

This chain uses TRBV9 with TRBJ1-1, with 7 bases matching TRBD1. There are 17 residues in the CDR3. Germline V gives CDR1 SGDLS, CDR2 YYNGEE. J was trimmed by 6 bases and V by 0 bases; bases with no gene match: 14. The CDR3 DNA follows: TGTGCCAGCAGCGTAGCAGGGGGAGAGTTGGGGGGTGCTGAAGCTTTCTTT. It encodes CASSVAGGELGGAEAFF.

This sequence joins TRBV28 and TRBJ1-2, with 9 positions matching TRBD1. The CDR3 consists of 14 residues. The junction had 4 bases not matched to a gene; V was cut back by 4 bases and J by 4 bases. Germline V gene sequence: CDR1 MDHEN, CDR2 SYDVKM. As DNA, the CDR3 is TGTGCCAGCAGTTCTGGACAGGGGAGCTATGGCTACACCTTC. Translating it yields CASSSGQGSYGYTF.

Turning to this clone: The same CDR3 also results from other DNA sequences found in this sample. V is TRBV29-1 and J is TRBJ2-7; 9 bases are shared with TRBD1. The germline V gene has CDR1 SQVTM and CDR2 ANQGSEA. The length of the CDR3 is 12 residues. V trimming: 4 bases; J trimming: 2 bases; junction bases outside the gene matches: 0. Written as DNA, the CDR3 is TGCAGCGTTGGACAGGGGGCCTACGAGCAGTACTTC. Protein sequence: CSVGQGAYEQYF.

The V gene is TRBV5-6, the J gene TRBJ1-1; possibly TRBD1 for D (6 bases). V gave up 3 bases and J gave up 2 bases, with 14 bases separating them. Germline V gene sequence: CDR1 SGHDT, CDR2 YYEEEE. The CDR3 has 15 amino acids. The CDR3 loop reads CASSSTGTPNTEAFF. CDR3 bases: TGTGCCAGCAGCTCGACCGGGACACCCAACACTGAAGCTTTCTTT.

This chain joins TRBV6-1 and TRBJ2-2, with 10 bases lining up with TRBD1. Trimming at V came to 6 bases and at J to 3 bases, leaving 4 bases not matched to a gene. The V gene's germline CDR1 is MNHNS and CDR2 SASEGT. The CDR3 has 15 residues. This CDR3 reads CASRGQGPYTGELFF. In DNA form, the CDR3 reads TGTGCCAGCAGGGGACAGGGGCCTTACACCGGGGAGCTGTTTTTT.

CDR3: CASSRMRTDSGANVLTF. The CDR3 nucleotides are TGTGCCAGTAGTAGGATGAGGACAGACTCTGGGGCCAACGTCCTGACTTTC. The chain couples TRBV19 to TRBJ2-6; D possibly corresponds to TRBD1 (6 bases). From germline, CDR1 is LNHDA and CDR2 SQIVND (reference sequence). V lost 4 bases, J lost 0 bases, and 13 bases lay in between. This CDR3 contains 17 residues.

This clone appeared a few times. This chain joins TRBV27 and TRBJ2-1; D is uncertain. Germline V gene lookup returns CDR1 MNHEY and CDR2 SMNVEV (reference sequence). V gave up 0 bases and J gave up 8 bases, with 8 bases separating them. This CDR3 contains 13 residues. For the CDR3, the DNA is TGTGCCAGCAGTTTATCGACTTGGGATGAGCAGTTCTTC. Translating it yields CASSLSTWDEQFF.

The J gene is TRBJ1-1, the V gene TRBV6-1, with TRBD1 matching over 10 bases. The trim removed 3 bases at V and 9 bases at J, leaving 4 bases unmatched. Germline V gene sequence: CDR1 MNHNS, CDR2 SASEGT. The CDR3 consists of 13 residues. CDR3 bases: TGTGCCAGCAGTGAGCGACAGGGGGCACAAGCTTTCTTT. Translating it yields CASSERQGAQAFF.

DNA of the CDR3: TGTGCCAGTTCTCTACAGGGGGCAATCGGAAACACCATATATTTT. Translating it yields CASSLQGAIGNTIYF. This chain joins TRBV19 and TRBJ1-3, with TRBD1 matching over 9 bases. This CDR3 spans 15 amino acids. Germline CDR1 reads LNHDA; CDR2 reads SQIVND (reference sequence). V gave up 8 bases and J gave up 4 bases; unmatched junction bases: 9.

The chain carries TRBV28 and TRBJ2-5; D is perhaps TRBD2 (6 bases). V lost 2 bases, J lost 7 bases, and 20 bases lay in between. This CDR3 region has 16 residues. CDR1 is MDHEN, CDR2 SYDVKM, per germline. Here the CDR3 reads CASSLGPLLAEGTQYF. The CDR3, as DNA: TGTGCCAGCAGTTTAGGGCCCCTGTTAGCGGAGGGGACCCAGTACTTC.

CDR3 loop: CASSPGQGYGYTF. CDR3 coding DNA: TGTGCCAGCAGCCCGGGACAGGGGTATGGCTACACCTTC. The chain has TRBV14 and TRBJ1-2, with TRBD1 identical over 10 bases. CDR1 and CDR2 (germline): SGHDN, FVKESK. J was trimmed by 5 bases and V by 4 bases; bases with no gene match: 1. CDR3 length equals 13 residues.

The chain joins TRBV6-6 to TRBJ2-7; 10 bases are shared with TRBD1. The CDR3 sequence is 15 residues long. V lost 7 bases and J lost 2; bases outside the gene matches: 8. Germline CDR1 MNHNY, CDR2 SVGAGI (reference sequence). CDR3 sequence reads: CASTPRQGAAYEQYF. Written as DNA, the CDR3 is TGTGCCAGCACCCCACGACAGGGGGCTGCCTACGAGCAGTACTTC.

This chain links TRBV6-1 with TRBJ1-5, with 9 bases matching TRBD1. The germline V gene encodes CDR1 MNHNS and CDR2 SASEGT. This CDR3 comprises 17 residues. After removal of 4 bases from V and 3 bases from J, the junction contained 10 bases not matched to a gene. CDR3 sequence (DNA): TGTGCCAGCAGTGCCCGAGGGACAGGGACAGTCAATCAGCCCCAGCATTTT. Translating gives CASSARGTGTVNQPQHF.

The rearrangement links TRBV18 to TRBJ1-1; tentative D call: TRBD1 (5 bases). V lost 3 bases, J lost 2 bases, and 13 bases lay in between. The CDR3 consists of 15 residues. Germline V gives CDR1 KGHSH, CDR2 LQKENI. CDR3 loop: CASSPPARANTEAFF. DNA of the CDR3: TGTGCCAGCTCACCCCCCGCCAGGGCTAACACTGAAGCTTTCTTT.

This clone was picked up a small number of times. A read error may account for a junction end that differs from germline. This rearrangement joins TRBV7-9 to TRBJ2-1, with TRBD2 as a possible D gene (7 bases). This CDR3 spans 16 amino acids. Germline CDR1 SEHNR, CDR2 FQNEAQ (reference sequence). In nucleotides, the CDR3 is TGTTCCAGCAGCTCGAGGGGGGGGGCCGATTACAATGAGCAGTTCTTC. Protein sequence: CSSSSRGGADYNEQFF.

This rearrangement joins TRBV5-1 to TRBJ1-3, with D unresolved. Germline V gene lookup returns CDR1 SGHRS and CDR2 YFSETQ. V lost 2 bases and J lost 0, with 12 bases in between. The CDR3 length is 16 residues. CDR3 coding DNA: TGCGCCAGCAGCTTCCAGGAAGCCTCCTCTGGAAACACCATATATTTT. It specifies CASSFQEASSGNTIYF.

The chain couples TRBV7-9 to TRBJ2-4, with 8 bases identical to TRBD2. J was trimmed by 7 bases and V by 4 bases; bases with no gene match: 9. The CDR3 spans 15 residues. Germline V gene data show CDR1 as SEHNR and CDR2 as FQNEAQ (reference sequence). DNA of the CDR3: TGTGCCAGCAGCTCGGGGGGGGCTATGAAGAACATTCAGTACTTC. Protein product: CASSSGGAMKNIQYF.

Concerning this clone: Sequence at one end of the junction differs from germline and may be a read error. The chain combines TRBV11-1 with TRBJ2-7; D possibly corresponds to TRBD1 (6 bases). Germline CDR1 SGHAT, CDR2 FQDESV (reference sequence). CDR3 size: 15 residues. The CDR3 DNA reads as TGTGCCAGCAGCTTAAGTCAGGGGAGCTCCTACGGGCAGTACTTC. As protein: CASSLSQGSSYGQYF.

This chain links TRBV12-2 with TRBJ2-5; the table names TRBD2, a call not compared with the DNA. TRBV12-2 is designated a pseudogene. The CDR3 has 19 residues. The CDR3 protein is CASRLASMTSGGQQETQYF. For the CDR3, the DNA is TGTGCAAGTCGCTTAGCGAGCATGACTAGCGGGGGACAACAAGAGACCCAGTACTTC.

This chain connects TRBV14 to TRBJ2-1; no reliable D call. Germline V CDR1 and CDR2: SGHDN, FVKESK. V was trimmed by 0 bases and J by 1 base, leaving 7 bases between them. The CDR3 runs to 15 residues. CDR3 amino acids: CASSQDWASYNEQFF. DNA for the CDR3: TGTGCCAGCAGCCAAGATTGGGCGTCCTACAATGAGCAGTTCTTC.

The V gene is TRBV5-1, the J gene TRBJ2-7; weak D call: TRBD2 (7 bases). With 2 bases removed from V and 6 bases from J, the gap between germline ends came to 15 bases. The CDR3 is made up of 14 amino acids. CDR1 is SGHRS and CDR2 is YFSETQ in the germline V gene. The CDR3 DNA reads TGCGCCAGCAGCTTAGAGGGGGGGCGGGTCGAGCAGTACTTC. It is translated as CASSLEGGRVEQYF.

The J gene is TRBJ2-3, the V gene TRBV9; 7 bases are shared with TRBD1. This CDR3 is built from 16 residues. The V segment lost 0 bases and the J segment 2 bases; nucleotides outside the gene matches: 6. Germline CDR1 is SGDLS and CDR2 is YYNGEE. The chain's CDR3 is CASSVEVGQSTDTQYF. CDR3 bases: TGTGCCAGCAGCGTAGAAGTGGGACAGTCCACAGATACGCAGTATTTT.

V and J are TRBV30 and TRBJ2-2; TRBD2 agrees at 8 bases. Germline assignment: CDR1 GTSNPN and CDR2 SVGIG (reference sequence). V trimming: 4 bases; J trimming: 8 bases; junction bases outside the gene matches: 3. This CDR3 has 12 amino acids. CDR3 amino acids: CAWTGGPGELFF. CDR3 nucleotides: TGTGCCTGGACGGGGGGGCCTGGGGAGCTGTTTTTT.

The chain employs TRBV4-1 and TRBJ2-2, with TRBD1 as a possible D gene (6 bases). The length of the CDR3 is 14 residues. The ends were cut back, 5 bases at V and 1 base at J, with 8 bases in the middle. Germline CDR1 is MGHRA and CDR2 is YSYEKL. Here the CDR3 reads CASSFRGNTGELFF. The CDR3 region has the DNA TGCGCCAGCAGCTTCAGGGGGAACACCGGGGAGCTGTTTTTT.

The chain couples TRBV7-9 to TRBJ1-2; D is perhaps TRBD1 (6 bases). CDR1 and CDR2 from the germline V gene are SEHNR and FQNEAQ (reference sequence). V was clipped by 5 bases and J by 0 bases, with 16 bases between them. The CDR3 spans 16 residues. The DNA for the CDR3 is TGTGCCAGCAGCCCCCGAGGGGGGGAATCTAACTATGGCTACACCTTC. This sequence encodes CASSPRGGESNYGYTF. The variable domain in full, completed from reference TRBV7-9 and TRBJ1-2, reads DTGVSQNPRHKITKRGQNVTFRCDPISEHNRLYWYRQTLGQGPEFLTYFQNEAQLEKSRLLSDRFSAERPKGSFSTLEIQRTEQGDSAMYLCASSPRGGESNYGYTFGSGTRLTVV.